This TCR beta chain was retrieved from a study of early T cells in non-severe SARS-CoV-2 infection. Unique molecular identifier tags were affixed to discrete cDNA molecules. TCRdb reanalysed the 5' RACE reads using MiXCR and keeps one entry per CDR3 protein. The table records under 100,000 distinct CDR3 sequences, around 13% of them present only once. Trimming took 4 bases from V and 8 from J, leaving 13 bases between them. The CDR3 is 12 residues long. Germline CDR1 reads SGHRS; CDR2 reads YFSETQ. This clonotype appeared a few times. This rearrangement joins TRBV5-1 to TRBJ2-7; the D gene is possibly TRBD1 (6 bases). The source is an adult who was a healthcare worker with PCR-confirmed SARS-CoV-2 infection or an uninfected control (not recorded which). Sequencing input: whole blood. The CDR3 DNA follows: TGCGCCAGCAGCACTTCACAGGGTCAGCAGTACTTC. Its protein product is CASSTSQGQQYF. The variable domain in full, with the rest retrieved from reference TRBV5-1 and TRBJ2-7, is KAGVTQTPRYLIKTRGQQVTLSCSPISGHRSVSWYQQTPGQGLQFLFEYFSETQRNKGNFPGRFSGRQFSNSRSEMNVSTLELGDSALYLCASSTSQGQQYFGPGTRLTVT.